This TCR beta chain emerged from a study of T cell repertoires in cytomegalovirus infection (dated by TCRdb to about 2019). Study-level background: The HLA type of each donor mattered for the analysis, because public TCR beta signatures pointed to carriage of CMV infection along with the matching HLA type. The paper's findings and limits, for the study overall: In both this cohort and an independent cohort of 300 to 450 donors, the cumulative frequency of public TCR beta family members distinguished carriers of CMV infection plus the relevant HLA type. In the ex vivo response, HLA-C-restricted CMV-specific TCR beta clonotypes were dominant, and in two of eight donors the single most frequent clonotype came from this HLA-C-restricted group.

This sample was sequenced with an Illumina HiSeq 1500. TCRdb took the public reads, trimmed them with fastp at Q25, ran MiXCR for clone calling and kept in-frame beta chains. Rows with one shared CDR3 protein collapse into an entry with the most common genes and DNA. The sample includes about 260,000 distinct CDR3 sequences, with approximately 13% observed a single time. Around 8.7% of the sample is held by the ten biggest clonotypes. In regard to this clonotype: Its antigen remains unidentified. Here the CDR3 omits its conserved ending phenylalanine or tryptophan, so a read error is the likely source.

The length of the CDR3 is 13 amino acids, counting both ends. The kept DNA is CDR3 alone, 39 bases in frame from the first base. Trimming removed 7 bases from V and 4 bases from J; the gene matches leave 1 base unexplained. CDR1 and CDR2, looked up from the germline V gene, are KGHDR and SFDVKD. The TCR originated in a human donor in good health (CMV status not recorded). Some clones in this sample may be carry-over from other donors' samples. The rearranged chain carries TRBV24-1 and TRBJ2-1, with TRBD2 identical over 9 junction bases. The sample comprised PBMCs. The DNA sequence reads TGTGCCACCAGGGCGGGAGGGTACAATGAGCAGTTCTGC. It is translated as CATRAGGYNEQFC.